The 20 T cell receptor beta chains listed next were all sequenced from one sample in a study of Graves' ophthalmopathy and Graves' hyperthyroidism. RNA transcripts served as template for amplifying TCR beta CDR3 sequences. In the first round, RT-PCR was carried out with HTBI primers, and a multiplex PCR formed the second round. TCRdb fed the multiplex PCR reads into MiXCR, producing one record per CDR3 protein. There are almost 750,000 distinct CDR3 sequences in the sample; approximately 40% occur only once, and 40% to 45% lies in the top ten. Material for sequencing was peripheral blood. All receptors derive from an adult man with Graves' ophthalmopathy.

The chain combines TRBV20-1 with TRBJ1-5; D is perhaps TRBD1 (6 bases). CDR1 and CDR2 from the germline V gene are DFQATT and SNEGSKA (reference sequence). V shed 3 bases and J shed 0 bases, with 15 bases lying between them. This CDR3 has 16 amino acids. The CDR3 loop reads CSASQAGEYSNQPQHF. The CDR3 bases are TGCAGTGCTAGTCAGGCAGGGGAGTATAGCAATCAGCCCCAGCATTTT.

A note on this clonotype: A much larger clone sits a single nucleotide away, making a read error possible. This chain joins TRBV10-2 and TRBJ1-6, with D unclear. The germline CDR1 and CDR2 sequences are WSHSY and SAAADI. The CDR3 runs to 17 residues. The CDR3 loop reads CASSRTPGRGYGSPLHF. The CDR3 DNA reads TGTGCCAGCAGTCGTACGCCAGGACGGGGTTACGGCTCACCCCTCCACTTT.

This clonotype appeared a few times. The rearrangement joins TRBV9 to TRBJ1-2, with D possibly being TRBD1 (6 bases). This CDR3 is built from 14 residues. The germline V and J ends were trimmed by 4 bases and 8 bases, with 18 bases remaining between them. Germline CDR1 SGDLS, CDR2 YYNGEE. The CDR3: CASSQEGGTRGYTF. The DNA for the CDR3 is TGTGCCAGCAGCCAAGAGGGGGGGACTCGAGGCTACACCTTC.

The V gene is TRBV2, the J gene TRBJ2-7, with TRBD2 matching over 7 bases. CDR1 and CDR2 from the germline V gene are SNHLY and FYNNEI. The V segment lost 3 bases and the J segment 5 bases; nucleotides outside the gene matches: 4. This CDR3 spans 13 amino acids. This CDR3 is CASSDLAGDEQYF. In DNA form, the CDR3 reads TGTGCCAGCAGTGATCTTGCGGGGGACGAGCAGTACTTC.

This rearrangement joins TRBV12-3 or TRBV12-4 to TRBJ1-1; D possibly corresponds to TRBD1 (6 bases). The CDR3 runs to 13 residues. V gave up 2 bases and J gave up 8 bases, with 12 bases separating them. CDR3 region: CASSLSRGAEAFF. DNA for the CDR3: TGTGCCAGCAGTTTAAGCAGGGGAGCCGAAGCTTTCTTT.

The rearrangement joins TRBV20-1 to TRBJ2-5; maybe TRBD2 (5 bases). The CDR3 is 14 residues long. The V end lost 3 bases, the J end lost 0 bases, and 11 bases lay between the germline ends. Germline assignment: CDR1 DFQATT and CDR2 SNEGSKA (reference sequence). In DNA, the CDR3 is TGCAGTGCTAGTCTCGAGCGGAACCAAGAGACCCAGTACTTC. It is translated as CSASLERNQETQYF.

CDR3 region: CSAWELGQSYEQYF. In DNA form, the CDR3 reads TGCAGTGCGTGGGAGTTGGGTCAATCTTACGAGCAGTACTTC. This chain joins TRBV20-1 and TRBJ2-7; tentatively, D is TRBD2 (5 bases). This CDR3 has 14 residues. Per germline, CDR1 DFQATT and CDR2 SNEGSKA (reference sequence). The V end lost 6 bases, the J end lost 4 bases, and 19 bases lay between the germline ends.

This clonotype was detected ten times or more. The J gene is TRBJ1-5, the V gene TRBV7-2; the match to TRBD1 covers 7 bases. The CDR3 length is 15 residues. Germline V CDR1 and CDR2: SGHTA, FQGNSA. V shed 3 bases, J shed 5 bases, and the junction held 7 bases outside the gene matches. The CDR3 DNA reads TGTGCCAGCAGCTTGGAAGGGGGCTTGGATCAGCCCCAGCATTTT. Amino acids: CASSLEGGLDQPQHF.

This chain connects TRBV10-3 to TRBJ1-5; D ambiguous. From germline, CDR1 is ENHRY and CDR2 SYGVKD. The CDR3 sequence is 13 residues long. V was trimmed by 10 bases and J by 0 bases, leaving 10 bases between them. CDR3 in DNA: TGTGCCAGCAAAGTGCCTAGCAATCAGCCCCAGCATTTT. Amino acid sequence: CASKVPSNQPQHF.

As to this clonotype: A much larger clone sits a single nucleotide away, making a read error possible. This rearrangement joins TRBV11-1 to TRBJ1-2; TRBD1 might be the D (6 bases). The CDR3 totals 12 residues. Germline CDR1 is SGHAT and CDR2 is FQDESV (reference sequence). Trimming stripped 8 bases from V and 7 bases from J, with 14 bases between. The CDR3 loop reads CASGQQGGGYTF. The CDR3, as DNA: TGTGCCAGCGGCCAACAGGGAGGTGGCTACACCTTC.

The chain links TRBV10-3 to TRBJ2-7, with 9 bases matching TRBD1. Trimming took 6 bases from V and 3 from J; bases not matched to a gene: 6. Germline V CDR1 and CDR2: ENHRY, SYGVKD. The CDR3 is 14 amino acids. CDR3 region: CAIRDRGNNYEQYF. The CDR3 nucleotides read TGTGCCATCAGAGACAGGGGGAATAACTACGAGCAGTACTTC.

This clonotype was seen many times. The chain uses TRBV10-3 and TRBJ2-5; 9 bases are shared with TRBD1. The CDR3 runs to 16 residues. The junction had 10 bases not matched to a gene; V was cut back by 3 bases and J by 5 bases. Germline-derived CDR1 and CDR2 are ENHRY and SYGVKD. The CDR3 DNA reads TGTGCCATCAGTGAAACCGGGACAGGGAATGGCGAGACCCAGTACTTC. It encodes CAISETGTGNGETQYF.

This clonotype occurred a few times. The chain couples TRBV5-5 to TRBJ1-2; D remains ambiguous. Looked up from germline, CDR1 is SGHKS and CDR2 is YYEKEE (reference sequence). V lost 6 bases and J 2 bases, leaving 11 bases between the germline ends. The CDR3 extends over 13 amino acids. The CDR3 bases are TGTGCCAGCACCCCAATAGAAAACTATGGCTACACCTTC. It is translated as CASTPIENYGYTF.

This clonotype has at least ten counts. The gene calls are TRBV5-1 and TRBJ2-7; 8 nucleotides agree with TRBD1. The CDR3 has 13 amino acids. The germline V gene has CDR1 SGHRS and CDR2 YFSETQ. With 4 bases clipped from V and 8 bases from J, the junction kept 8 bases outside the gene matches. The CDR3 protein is CASSPDRAGQQYF. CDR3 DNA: TGCGCCAGCAGCCCGGACAGGGCAGGGCAGCAGTACTTC.

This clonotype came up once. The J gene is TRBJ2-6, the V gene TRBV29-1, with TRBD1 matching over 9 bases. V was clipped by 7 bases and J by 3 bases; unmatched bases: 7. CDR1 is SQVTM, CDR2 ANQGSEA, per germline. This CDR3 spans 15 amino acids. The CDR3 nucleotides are TGCAGCGCGGAGACAGGGGGTGGTGGGGCCAACGTCCTGACTTTC. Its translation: CSAETGGGGANVLTF.

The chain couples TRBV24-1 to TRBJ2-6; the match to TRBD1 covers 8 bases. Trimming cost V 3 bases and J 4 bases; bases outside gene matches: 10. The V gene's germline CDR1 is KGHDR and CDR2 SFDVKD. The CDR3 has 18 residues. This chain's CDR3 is CATSDPGTGTTGANVLTF. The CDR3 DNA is TGTGCCACCAGTGATCCCGGGACAGGAACCACCGGGGCCAACGTCCTGACTTTC.

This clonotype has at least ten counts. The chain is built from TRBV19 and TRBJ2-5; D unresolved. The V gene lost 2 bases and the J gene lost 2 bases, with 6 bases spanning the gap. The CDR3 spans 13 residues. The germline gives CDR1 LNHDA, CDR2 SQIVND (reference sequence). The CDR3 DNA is TGTGCCAGTAGTATAAGGCGGCAAGAGACCCAGTACTTC. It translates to CASSIRRQETQYF.

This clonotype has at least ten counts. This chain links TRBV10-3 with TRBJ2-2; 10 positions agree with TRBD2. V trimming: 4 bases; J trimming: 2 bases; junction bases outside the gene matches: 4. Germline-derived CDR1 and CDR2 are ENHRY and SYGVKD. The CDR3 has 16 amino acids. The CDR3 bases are TGTGCCATCAGTGGAGGACTAGCGGAAAACACCGGGGAGCTGTTTTTT. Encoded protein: CAISGGLAENTGELFF.

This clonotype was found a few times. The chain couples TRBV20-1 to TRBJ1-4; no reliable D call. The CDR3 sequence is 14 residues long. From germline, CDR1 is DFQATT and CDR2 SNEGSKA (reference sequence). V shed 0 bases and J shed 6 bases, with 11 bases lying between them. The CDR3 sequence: CSARDSGRDEKLFF. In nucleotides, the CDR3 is TGCAGTGCTAGAGATTCTGGGCGGGATGAAAAACTGTTTTTT.

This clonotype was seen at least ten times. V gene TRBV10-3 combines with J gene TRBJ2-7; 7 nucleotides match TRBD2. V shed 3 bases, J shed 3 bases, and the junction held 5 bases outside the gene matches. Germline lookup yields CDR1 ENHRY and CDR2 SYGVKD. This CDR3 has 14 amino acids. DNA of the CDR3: TGTGCCATCAGTGAACCGCGGGAGAGCTACGAGCAGTACTTC. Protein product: CAISEPRESYEQYF.